The present T cell receptor beta chain was sequenced within a study of blood T cell repertoires in COVID-19. How the authors handled the data: Estimated nucleated cell counts came from reference gene primer amplification. Using immunoSEQ multiplex PCR, the repertoire was profiled, and TCRdb retains in-frame clones only, with some absent. The V and J calls and clone size come from that table; D and trimming were worked out from the DNA. The sample has about 150,000 clones, over 75% seen once. The sequencing input was peripheral blood. The clonotype was recovered from an older man with COVID-19, enrolled during active disease.

The CDR3 DNA is TGTGCCAGTAGTATCGCCGGGAGCGGACGAGATACGCAGTATTTT. Translation: CASSIAGSGRDTQYF. The chain uses TRBV19 and TRBJ2-3; D is perhaps TRBD2 (6 bases). This CDR3 has 15 amino acids. V was pared by 3 bases and J by 5 bases, with 15 bases between. CDR1 LNHDA and CDR2 SQIVND come from the germline V gene (reference sequence). Supplemented by reference TRBV19 and TRBJ2-3, the full variable domain reads DGGITQSPKYLFRKEGQNVTLSCEQNLNHDAMYWYRQDPGQGLRLIYYSQIVNDFQKGDIAEGYSVSREKKESFPLTVTSAQKNPTAFYLCASSIAGSGRDTQYFGPGTRLTVL.